The 2 T cell receptor beta chains below come from one sample, sequenced in a study of T cell repertoires in cytomegalovirus infection. MiXCR, run by TCRdb on the reads, gives a single entry per CDR3 protein. The sample carries roughly 720,000 distinct CDR3 sequences, 35% recorded once. The specimen was PBMCs. Receptors were obtained from a human donor in good health (CMV status not recorded). Some clones in this sample may be carry-over from other donors' samples.

The rearrangement joins TRBV24-1 to TRBJ2-1, with D perhaps assigned TRBD1 or TRBD2 (5 bases each). This CDR3 is 16 amino acids long. Trimming removed 5 bases at V and 0 bases at J, with 13 bases between. Germline values: CDR1 KGHDR, CDR2 SFDVKD. The CDR3 nucleotides read TGTGCCACCAGTGTATCGGGGCCGAACTCCTACAATGAGCAGTTCTTC. This gives the protein CATSVSGPNSYNEQFF.

This clonotype was seen only a few times. The chain recombines TRBV28 with TRBJ2-5, with D tentatively TRBD2 (5 bases). V was shortened by 2 bases and J by 3 bases, with 16 bases between the two germline ends. The CDR3 is 16 residues long. Germline V gene data show CDR1 as MDHEN and CDR2 as SYDVKM. DNA for the CDR3: TGTGCCAGCAGTTTAGGCTTTACTAGAAGGGAAGAGACCCAGTACTTC. Amino acid sequence: CASSLGFTRREETQYF.